These 24 T cell receptor beta chains were sequenced from one sample in a study of T cells after yellow fever vaccination. TCRdb re-derived calls from the 5' RACE reads in MiXCR, one entry per CDR3 protein. The table lists 620,000 or so distinct CDR3 sequences, about 12% of them singletons, with 14% to 15% in the top ten. Sequencing used PBMCs, obtained on the day of the yellow fever booster vaccination. These TCRs come from a man aged 25 to 45 who received the YFV17D yellow fever vaccine.

V is TRBV30 and J is TRBJ1-1; 7 bases align to TRBD1. Germline assignment: CDR1 GTSNPN and CDR2 SVGIG (reference sequence). This CDR3 comprises 14 residues. Trimming removed 8 bases from V and 3 bases from J; junction bases left unmatched: 12. CDR3 sequence: CARTRDSPYTEAFF. The DNA of the CDR3 is TGTGCCCGGACCCGGGACAGCCCATACACTGAAGCTTTCTTT.

This clonotype has just a few counts. The chain combines TRBV5-1 with TRBJ1-2; the D is unclear. The CDR3 consists of 14 residues. Germline assignment: CDR1 SGHRS and CDR2 YFSETQ. Trimming removed 1 base from V and 4 bases from J, with 11 bases in between. CDR3 DNA sequence: TGCGCCAGCAGCTTGCCTTCCGGGCCCTATGGCTACACCTTC. This sequence encodes CASSLPSGPYGYTF.

This clonotype was observed a single time. The junction departs from the called germline gene at one end, perhaps through a read error. This chain uses TRBV20-1 with TRBJ2-3, with 10 nucleotides matching TRBD1. The CDR3 covers 16 residues. Germline V CDR1 and CDR2: DFQATT, SNEGSKA (reference sequence). The CDR3 DNA reads TGCTGTGCTGCACCAGCCGGGACAGGGGTTACAGATACGCAGTATTTT. Translated: CCAAPAGTGVTDTQYF.

This clonotype was found a few times. The chain's CDR3 is CASSEAWAGSGANVLTF. In nucleotides, the CDR3 is TGTGCCAGCAGTGAAGCCTGGGCAGGCTCTGGGGCCAACGTCCTGACTTTC. This chain uses TRBV6-1 with TRBJ2-6; D is unresolved. CDR1 is MNHNS and CDR2 is SASEGT in the germline V gene. The ends were cut back, 0 bases at V and 0 bases at J, with 9 bases in the middle. This CDR3 contains 17 residues.

This clonotype has more than one count but fewer than ten. The chain joins TRBV7-2 to TRBJ2-3, with 7 bases aligning to TRBD1. CDR1 and CDR2 from the germline V gene are SGHTA and FQGNSA. After removal of 2 bases from V and 5 bases from J, the junction contained 7 bases not matched to a gene. The CDR3 extends over 15 amino acids. Here the CDR3 DNA reads TGTGCCAGCAGCTTATCTCCAGGGGGATTAGATACGCAGTATTTT. Residues: CASSLSPGGLDTQYF.

The rearrangement uses TRBV27 and TRBJ1-1; no definite D call. The CDR3 has 15 residues. Germline V gene sequence: CDR1 MNHEY, CDR2 SMNVEV (reference sequence). V was cut by 3 bases and J by 1 base, with 12 bases left in between. In nucleotides, the CDR3 is TGTGCCAGCAGTTTCACATGGGCGGCGAACACTGAAGCTTTCTTT. Its translation: CASSFTWAANTEAFF.

The V and J genes are TRBV5-4 and TRBJ2-4, with D possibly TRBD2 on 7 matching bases. The V gene lost 4 bases and the J gene lost 7 bases, with 18 bases spanning the gap. This CDR3 has 15 amino acids. The V gene's germline CDR1 is SGHNT and CDR2 YYREEE (reference sequence). DNA for the CDR3: TGTGCCAGCAGCCACGGCGGGGGCCCGGGGAACATTCAGTACTTC. Protein: CASSHGGGPGNIQYF.

This clonotype was detected only a few times. V is TRBV14 and J is TRBJ2-7; 7 bases line up with TRBD2. CDR3 length: 16 amino acids. Germline CDR1 and CDR2: SGHDN and FVKESK. V lost 3 bases and J lost 3; bases outside the gene matches: 11. Here the CDR3 reads CASSHRSVGLVYEQYF. CDR3 nucleotides: TGTGCCAGCAGCCACCGCAGCGTTGGACTAGTCTACGAGCAGTACTTC.

This clonotype was detected a few times. The chain links TRBV4-1 to TRBJ2-1; D call uncertain. V lost 0 bases, J lost 3 bases, and 15 bases lay in between. CDR3 length equals 17 residues. Germline loops: CDR1 MGHRA, CDR2 YSYEKL. The CDR3 DNA reads as TGCGCCAGCAGCCAAGATTCGGCGGTTATTAACTACAATGAGCAGTTCTTC. Encoded protein: CASSQDSAVINYNEQFF.

The rearrangement links TRBV15 to TRBJ2-1; TRBD2 agrees at 9 bases. The CDR3 has 16 residues. Trimming cost V 5 bases and J 10 bases; bases outside gene matches: 15. CDR1 and CDR2 from the germline V gene are LNHNV and YYDKDF (reference sequence). CDR3 protein: CATSVPEASGTMEQFF. The CDR3 DNA follows: TGTGCCACCAGCGTCCCCGAGGCTAGCGGGACTATGGAGCAGTTCTTC.

The V and J genes are TRBV7-9 and TRBJ2-2; TRBD2 is a possible D gene (5 bases). With 4 bases removed from V and 9 bases from J, the gap between germline ends came to 12 bases. The CDR3 is 13 residues long. CDR1 is SEHNR, CDR2 FQNEAQ, per germline (reference sequence). The CDR3 reads CASSSYSGWELFF. CDR3 nucleotides: TGTGCCAGCAGCTCCTACTCGGGATGGGAGCTGTTTTTT.

The chain uses TRBV4-2 and TRBJ2-7; the D gene is possibly TRBD1 (5 bases). Germline V gene lookup returns CDR1 LGHNA and CDR2 YNFKEQ. This CDR3 is built from 14 residues. Between the trimmed V and J ends, which lost 4 bases and 1 base, there was a span of 11 bases. The CDR3 region is CASSPGRRSYEQYF. Here the CDR3 DNA reads TGTGCCAGCAGCCCAGGGCGGAGATCCTACGAGCAGTACTTC.

CDR3: CASSSLPSPLGEQFF. The CDR3 nucleotides are TGTGCCAGCAGTTCCTTACCTTCTCCACTCGGTGAGCAGTTCTTC. J is TRBJ2-1 and V is TRBV28; no clear D gene. The CDR3 extends over 15 amino acids. Germline CDR1 MDHEN, CDR2 SYDVKM. V lost 4 bases to trimming and J lost 9 bases, with 19 bases between them.

This clonotype came up a few times. This sequence joins TRBV5-1 and TRBJ2-3; 7 positions match TRBD2. V shed 3 bases and J 3 bases; nucleotides not matched to a gene: 13. Germline lookup yields CDR1 SGHRS and CDR2 YFSETQ. CDR3 length equals 17 residues. The CDR3 here is CASSSGAWEGGTDTQYF. In DNA form, the CDR3 reads TGCGCCAGCAGCTCCGGGGCCTGGGAGGGTGGAACAGATACGCAGTATTTT.

The V gene is TRBV25-1, the J gene TRBJ2-7; 8 bases match TRBD2. With 10 bases clipped from V and 7 bases from J, the junction kept 9 bases outside the gene matches. CDR3 size: 12 residues. Germline V gene lookup returns CDR1 MGHDK and CDR2 SYGVNS. The CDR3 bases are TGTGCCACCACAGCGGGGGCTTGGGAGCAGTACTTC. It yields the protein CATTAGAWEQYF.

This clonotype appeared a few times. This chain uses TRBV11-2 with TRBJ2-1, with 9 bases lining up with TRBD2. V lost 2 bases to trimming and J lost 5 bases; unmatched junction nucleotides: 13. CDR3 length: 18 amino acids. The germline CDR1 and CDR2 sequences are SGHAT and FQNNGV. CDR3 in amino acids: CASSLSPPSGRLHNEQFF. The CDR3 DNA reads TGTGCCAGCAGCTTAAGCCCACCCAGCGGGAGGCTCCACAATGAGCAGTTCTTC.

This clonotype was counted a few times. The V call is TRBV25-1, the J call TRBJ1-1; D is uncertain. V lost 4 bases, J lost 8 bases, and 8 bases lay in between. CDR3 length: 11 residues. Germline assignment: CDR1 MGHDK and CDR2 SYGVNS. The CDR3 loop reads CASSAGVEAFF. CDR3 bases: TGTGCCAGCAGTGCCGGCGTAGAAGCTTTCTTT.

This chain connects TRBV5-1 to TRBJ1-1, with D unresolved. The CDR3 is 14 amino acids. Per germline, CDR1 SGHRS and CDR2 YFSETQ. V lost 3 bases and J 4 bases, leaving 13 bases between the germline ends. The CDR3 DNA sequence: TGCGCCAGCAGCTCCTCAACGCGGAGCACTGAAGCTTTCTTT. This translates into CASSSSTRSTEAFF.

The chain links TRBV12-3 or TRBV12-4 to TRBJ2-7; D possibly matches TRBD1 or TRBD2 (6 bases each). With 3 bases removed from V and 4 bases from J, the gap between germline ends came to 13 bases. The CDR3 loop spans 14 amino acids. CDR3 residues: CASSFEGGGYEQYF. Written as DNA, the CDR3 is TGTGCCAGCAGTTTTGAAGGAGGGGGTTACGAGCAGTACTTC.

The table lists this clonotype with a few counts. The chain couples TRBV7-2 to TRBJ2-5; 11 bases agree with TRBD2. This CDR3 comprises 15 residues. J was trimmed by 4 bases and V by 2 bases; bases with no gene match: 3. Per the germline V gene, CDR1 is SGHTA and CDR2 is FQGNSA. CDR3 nucleotide sequence: TGTGCCAGCAGCTTACCTAGCGGGAGGTCAGAGACCCAGTACTTC. Translation gives CASSLPSGRSETQYF. Looking up the rest from reference TRBV7-2 and TRBJ2-5 gives the full variable domain: GAGVSQSPSNKVTEKGKDVELRCDPISGHTALYWYRQSLGQGLEFLIYFQGNSAPDKSGLPSDRFSAERTGGSVSTLTIQRTQQEDSAVYLCASSLPSGRSETQYFGPGTRLLVL.

In this sample, this clonotype turned up a few times. The chain combines TRBV7-2 with TRBJ2-5; 7 bases map to TRBD1. Germline CDR1 reads SGHTA; CDR2 reads FQGNSA. V dropped 2 bases and J dropped 3; count of bases not matched to a gene: 9. The length of the CDR3 is 16 residues. CDR3 region: CASSLRGSQGEETQYF. CDR3 sequence (DNA): TGTGCCAGCAGCTTAAGAGGCTCGCAGGGGGAAGAGACCCAGTACTTC.

This clonotype was counted ten times or more. The chain joins TRBV20-1 to TRBJ2-1; 8 bases align to TRBD2. V lost 4 bases, J lost 10 bases, and 12 bases stayed unmatched. The germline V gene has CDR1 DFQATT and CDR2 SNEGSKA (reference sequence). This CDR3 is 14 amino acids long. CDR3 in amino acids: CSAKRRGGPNEQFF. The CDR3 DNA reads as TGCAGTGCTAAGAGACGGGGGGGACCGAACGAGCAGTTCTTC.

J is TRBJ2-3 and V is TRBV5-1, with D hard to call. V shed 4 bases and J shed 2 bases, with 8 bases lying between them. The CDR3 consists of 13 residues. The germline V gene encodes CDR1 SGHRS and CDR2 YFSETQ. DNA for the CDR3: TGCGCCAGCAGCCGCCTCCCCACAGATACGCAGTATTTT. Amino acid sequence: CASSRLPTDTQYF.

At least ten counts were recorded for this clonotype. The junction shows a germline mismatch at one end, possibly a read error. The genes are TRBV7-2 and TRBJ2-1, with TRBD1 as a possible D gene (6 bases). Per the germline V gene, CDR1 is SGHTA and CDR2 is FQGNSA. The CDR3 sequence is 12 residues long. CDR3 bases: TGTGCCAGCAGAGCAGCCGGCGGTGGCAGGGGCTTC. Translation gives CASRAAGGGRGF.